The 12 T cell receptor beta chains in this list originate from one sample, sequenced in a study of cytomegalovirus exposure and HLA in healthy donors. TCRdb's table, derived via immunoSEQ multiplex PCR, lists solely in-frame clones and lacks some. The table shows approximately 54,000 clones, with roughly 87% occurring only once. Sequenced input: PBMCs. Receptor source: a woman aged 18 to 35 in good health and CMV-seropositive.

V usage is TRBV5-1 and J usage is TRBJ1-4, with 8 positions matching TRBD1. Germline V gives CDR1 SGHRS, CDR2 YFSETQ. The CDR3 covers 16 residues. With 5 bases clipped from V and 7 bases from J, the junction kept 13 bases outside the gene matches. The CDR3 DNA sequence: TGCGCCAGCAGATTAACACCAGGGGGCACCTCTGAAAAACTGTTTTTT. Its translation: CASRLTPGGTSEKLFF.

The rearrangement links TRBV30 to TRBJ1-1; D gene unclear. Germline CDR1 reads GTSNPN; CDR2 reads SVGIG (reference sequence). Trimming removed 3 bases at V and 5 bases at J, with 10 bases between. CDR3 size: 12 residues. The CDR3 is CAWSADFTEAFF. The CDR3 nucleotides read TGTGCCTGGAGCGCCGACTTTACTGAAGCTTTCTTT.

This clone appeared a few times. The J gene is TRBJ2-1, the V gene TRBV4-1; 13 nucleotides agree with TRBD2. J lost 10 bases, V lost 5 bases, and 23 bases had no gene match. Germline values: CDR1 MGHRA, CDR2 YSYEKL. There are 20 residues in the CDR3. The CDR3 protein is CASSSPGGPTSGGRDGEQFF. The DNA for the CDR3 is TGCGCCAGCAGCTCTCCCGGGGGGCCGACTAGCGGGGGGCGAGATGGCGAGCAGTTCTTC.

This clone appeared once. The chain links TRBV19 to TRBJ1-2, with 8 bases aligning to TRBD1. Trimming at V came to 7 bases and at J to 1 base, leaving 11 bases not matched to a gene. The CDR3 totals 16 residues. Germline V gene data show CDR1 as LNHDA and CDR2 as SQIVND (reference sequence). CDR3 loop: CASTPPDRGLNYGYTF. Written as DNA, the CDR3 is TGTGCCAGTACACCCCCTGACAGGGGCCTTAACTATGGCTACACCTTC.

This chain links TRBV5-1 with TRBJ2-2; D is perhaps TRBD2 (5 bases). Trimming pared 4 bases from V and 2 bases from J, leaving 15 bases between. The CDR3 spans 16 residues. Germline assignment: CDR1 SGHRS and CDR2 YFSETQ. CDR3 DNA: TGCGCCAGCAGCGGACGGACTGGAGCTAACACCGGGGAGCTGTTTTTT. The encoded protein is CASSGRTGANTGELFF.

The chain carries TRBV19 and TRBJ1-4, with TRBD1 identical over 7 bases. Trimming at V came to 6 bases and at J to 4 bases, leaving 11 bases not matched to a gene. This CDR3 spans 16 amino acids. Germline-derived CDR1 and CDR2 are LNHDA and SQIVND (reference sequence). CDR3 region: CASSPKGAVNNEKLFF. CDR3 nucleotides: TGTGCCAGTAGCCCCAAGGGGGCAGTAAATAATGAAAAACTGTTTTTT.

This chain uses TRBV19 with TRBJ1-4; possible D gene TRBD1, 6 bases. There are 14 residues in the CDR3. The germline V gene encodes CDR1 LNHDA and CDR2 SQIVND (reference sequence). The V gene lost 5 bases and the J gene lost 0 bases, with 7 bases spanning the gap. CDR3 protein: CASSRTATNEKLFF. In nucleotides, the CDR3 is TGTGCCAGTAGTCGGACAGCAACTAATGAAAAACTGTTTTTT.

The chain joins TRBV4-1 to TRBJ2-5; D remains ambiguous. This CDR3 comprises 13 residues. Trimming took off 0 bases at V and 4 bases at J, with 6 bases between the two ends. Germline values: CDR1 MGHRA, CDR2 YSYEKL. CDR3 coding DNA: TGCGCCAGCAGCCAAGAAGAGAGAGAGACCCAGTACTTC. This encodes CASSQEERETQYF.

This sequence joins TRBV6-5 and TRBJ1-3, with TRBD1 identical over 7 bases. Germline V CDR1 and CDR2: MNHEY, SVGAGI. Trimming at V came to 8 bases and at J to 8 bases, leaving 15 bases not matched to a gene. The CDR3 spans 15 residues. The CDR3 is CASGSAGGGGYTIYF. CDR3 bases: TGTGCCAGCGGCTCAGCAGGGGGTGGAGGATACACCATATATTTT.

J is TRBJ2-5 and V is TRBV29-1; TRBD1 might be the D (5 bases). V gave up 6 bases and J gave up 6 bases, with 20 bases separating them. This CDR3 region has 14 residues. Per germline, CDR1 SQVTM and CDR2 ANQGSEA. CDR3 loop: CSVATSSGWQTQYF. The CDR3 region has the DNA TGCAGCGTCGCTACCTCCTCAGGGTGGCAGACCCAGTACTTC. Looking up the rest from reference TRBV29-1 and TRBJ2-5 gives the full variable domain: SAVISQKPSRDICQRGTSLTIQCQVDSQVTMMFWYRQQPGQSLTLIATANQGSEATYESGFVIDKFPISRPNLTFSTLTVSNMSPEDSSIYLCSVATSSGWQTQYFGPGTRLLVL.

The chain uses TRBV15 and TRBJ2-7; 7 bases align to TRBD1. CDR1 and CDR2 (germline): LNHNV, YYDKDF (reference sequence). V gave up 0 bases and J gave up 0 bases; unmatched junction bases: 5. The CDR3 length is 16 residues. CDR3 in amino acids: CATSRDGTESSYEQYF. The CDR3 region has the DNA TGTGCCACCAGCAGAGACGGGACAGAGAGCTCCTACGAGCAGTACTTC.

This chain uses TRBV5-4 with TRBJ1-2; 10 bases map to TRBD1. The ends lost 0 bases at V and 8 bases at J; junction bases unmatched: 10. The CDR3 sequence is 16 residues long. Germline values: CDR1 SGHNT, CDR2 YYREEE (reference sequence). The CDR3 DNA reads TGTGCCAGCAGCTTGGAACTGACAGGGGGCCTTCAAGGCTACACCTTC. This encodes CASSLELTGGLQGYTF.